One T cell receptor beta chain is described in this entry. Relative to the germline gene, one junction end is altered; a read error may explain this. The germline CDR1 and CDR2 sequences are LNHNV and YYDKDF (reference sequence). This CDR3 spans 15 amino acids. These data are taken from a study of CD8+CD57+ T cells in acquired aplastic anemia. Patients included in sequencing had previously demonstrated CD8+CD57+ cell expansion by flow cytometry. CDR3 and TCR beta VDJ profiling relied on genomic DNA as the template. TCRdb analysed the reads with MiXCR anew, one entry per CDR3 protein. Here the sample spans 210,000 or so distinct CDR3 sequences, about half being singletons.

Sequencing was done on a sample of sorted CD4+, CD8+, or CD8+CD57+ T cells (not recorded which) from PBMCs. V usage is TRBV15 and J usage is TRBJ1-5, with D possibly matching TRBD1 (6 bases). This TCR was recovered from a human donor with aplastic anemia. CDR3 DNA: TGTGCCACCAGCAGAGCTGGGGGCGAATATCAGCCCCATCATTTT. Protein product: CATSRAGGEYQPHHF.